This paragraph reports one T cell receptor beta chain. Its antigen remains unidentified. Base quality data are lacking; no much larger clone is found one base away. This sample was included in a study of blood T cell repertoires in COVID-19 (TCRdb year 2020). About the full investigation: Samples from collaborators originated in the United States, Italy and Spain and spanned both the acute and convalescent phases of COVID-19. Samples were obtained from the ongoing ImmuneRACE study (first 160 participants) and from about 1,300 subjects provided by 6 global collaborators. A de-identified subject ID, COVID-19 status, age in years and sex were almost always included in the sample metadata. The repertoires were released in a freely available public database intended as a resource for research on the immune response to SARS-CoV-2. The prospective study material was composed of cDNA or gDNA derived from T cells, B-cell-depleted T cells, or PBMCs. The dataset comprised deeply sampled blood TCRbeta repertoires from subjects exposed to, actively infected with, or recovered from COVID-19. Where available, HLA class I and class II types were obtained from metadata supplied by the sample provider rather than from assay-based typing.

Study-wide findings and limitations: The amount of clinical and demographic metadata varied by source and participant and was provided uncurated.

The germline V gene gives CDR1 as SGHRS and CDR2 as YFSETQ. The CDR3 runs 15 residues from the cysteine to the phenylalanine. CDR3 DNA is the only sequence kept; it has 45 bases, read in frame from the first base. V gives up 2 bases and J gives up 1 base, and the segment between their germline ends measures 13 bases. TCRbeta CDR3 regions were amplified from genomic DNA by means of the immunoSEQ Assay, a bias-controlled multiplex PCR. Processing in the source paper ran as follows. The number of nucleated cells in each sample was estimated from the amplification of reference gene primers within the assay. To quantify the absolute abundance of each unique TCRbeta CDR3 rearrangement, sequence reads were collapsed and filtered. For each sample, productive Simpson clonality was calculated by taking the square root of Simpson's diversity index across productive rearrangements. This immuneACCESS table, as held by TCRdb, lists in-frame sequences with V and J called but not all clones. Of the missing ones, under half trace to an unresolved V gene in checked studies; the others have no known cause. V and J calls and clone size are as listed in that table; D and trimming were resolved from the DNA. The sample records 200,000 or so clones, around 75% of which are singletons. Approximately 5.4% of the sample is held by the ten biggest clonotypes.

Each collaborating institution followed its own protocols to collect whole blood in K2EDTA tubes. For TCRbeta analysis, collaborator samples were shipped as frozen whole blood, as isolated PBMCs, or as DNA extracted from either sample type. The sequencing sample was made of peripheral blood. This receptor was obtained from a human donor in a cohort sampled during active COVID-19. The chain joins TRBV5-1 to TRBJ2-7; the D gene is not confidently resolved. The CDR3 protein sequence reads: CASSLVPVNSYEQYF. The DNA reads as follows: TGCGCCAGCAGCTTAGTCCCAGTGAATTCCTACGAGCAGTACTTC. Full variable domain (CDR3 extended with the reference TRBV5-1 and TRBJ2-7 proteins): KAGVTQTPRYLIKTRGQQVTLSCSPISGHRSVSWYQQTPGQGLQFLFEYFSETQRNKGNFPGRFSGRQFSNSRSEMNVSTLELGDSALYLCASSLVPVNSYEQYFGPGTRLTVT.